This T cell receptor (beta chain) was identified in a study of graft-versus-host responses after intestinal transplantation. Study summary: Grafts were multivisceral, liver-intestinal, or isolated intestinal. The study gave all recipients anti-thymocyte globulin induction, then tacrolimus and steroids for about 3 years.

Concerning this clone: What it binds is unknown.

TCRdb's copy holds only in-frame clones and misses some; the assay was immunoSEQ multiplex PCR. The sample records about 96,000 clones, roughly 89% being singletons. Study results and limitations: Within the allografts of patients who had graft-donor T cell macrochimerism, graft-versus-host to host-versus-graft clonal ratios were high. There was an association between peak levels of circulating GvH clones and early post-transplant HvG declines.

In germline, CDR1 is MNHEY, CDR2 SVGAGI. The V gene lost 8 bases and the J gene lost 3 bases, with 14 bases spanning the gap. The CDR3 length is 14 residues. Specimen: unstimulated CD4+ T cells sorted from spleen or lymph node cells, collected before intestinal transplant. V gene TRBV6-5 combines with J gene TRBJ2-1; D possibly corresponds to TRBD2 (5 bases). The clonotype comes from a human donor who received an intestinal transplant. CDR3 protein: CASGGGRDYNEQFF. As DNA, the CDR3 is TGTGCCAGCGGCGGAGGTAGAGACTACAATGAGCAGTTCTTC.